What follows describes a single TCR beta chain. Those who donated were healthy HIV-negative adults, with no recent acute infections or vaccinations reported. The CDR3 is 17 residues long. V lost 2 bases to trimming and J lost 1 base; unmatched junction nucleotides: 6. The germline CDR1 and CDR2 sequences are MGHRA and YSYEKL. The source of the sample is a study of shared clonotypes between healthy human individuals. Method: immunoSEQ multiplex PCR; TCRdb's copy keeps in-frame clones and lacks some. There are roughly 640,000 clones in the sample; approximately 97% occur only once, and 0.045% to 0.06% lies in the top ten.

Sequenced: naive CD4+ T cells sorted from blood. The subset denotes: CD45RA+ positively selected. The sequence derives from a woman between 25 and 40 years old in good health. The chain combines TRBV4-1 with TRBJ2-4, with 9 bases lining up with TRBD2. The CDR3 region is CASSQPLAGTAKNIQYF. The CDR3 DNA follows: TGCGCCAGCAGCCAACCTCTAGCGGGAACGGCCAAAAACATTCAGTACTTC.